These T cell receptor beta chains were read from a single sample in a study of shared clonotypes between healthy human individuals. The protocol was immunoSEQ multiplex PCR, while the TCRdb copy is restricted to in-frame clones and leaves out a portion. Among approximately 2,000,000 clones, around 90% were seen once, and the ten largest hold around 0.35%. Sequencing used naive CD4+ T cells from PBMCs. The receptor set was obtained from a young man in good health. Some clones in this sample may be carry-over from other donors' samples. CDR3s include the opening cysteine and the closing phenylalanine or tryptophan. The D gene is left open where the match is weak. Size tells how often a clone was seen (once, few, many) or the class of an expanded clone, and some rows leave it out.

V: TRBV10-3
D: NA
size: NA
J: TRBJ2-1
CDR3: CAISGAGYNEQFF
DNA: TGTGCCATCAGTGGGGCGGGCTACAATGAGCAGTTCTTC

V: TRBV11-3
D: TRBD2
size: NA
J: TRBJ2-2
CDR3: CASSPSGSFTGELFF
DNA: TGTGCCAGCAGCCCAAGCGGGAGTTTTACCGGGGAGCTGTTTTTT

V: TRBV4-1
D: NA
size: NA
J: TRBJ2-1
CDR3: CASSQEAPGDEQFF
DNA: TGCGCCAGCAGCCAAGAGGCCCCGGGAGATGAGCAGTTCTTC

V: TRBV5-6
D: TRBD1
size: NA
J: TRBJ1-3
CDR3: CASSFYPEDRSSGNTIYF
DNA: TGTGCCAGCAGTTTCTACCCCGAGGACAGGAGCTCTGGAAACACCATATATTTT

V: TRBV5-1
D: NA
size: NA
J: TRBJ1-1
CDR3: CASTSGNSNTEAFF
DNA: TGCGCCAGCACATCCGGAAATTCGAACACTGAAGCTTTCTTT

V: TRBV5-1
D: NA
size: NA
J: TRBJ2-5
CDR3: CASSRFSRDFQETQYF
DNA: TGCGCCAGCAGCAGATTTAGTCGGGACTTTCAAGAGACCCAGTACTTC

V: TRBV6-5
D: NA
size: NA
J: TRBJ1-2
CDR3: CASSYRQGTGGYTF
DNA: TGTGCCAGCAGTTATAGGCAGGGTACGGGGGGCTACACCTTC

V: TRBV28
D: NA
size: NA
J: TRBJ2-1
CDR3: CASSLFRSDEQFF
DNA: TGTGCCAGCAGTTTATTCCGTAGCGATGAGCAGTTCTTC

V: TRBV29-1
D: NA
size: NA
J: TRBJ1-2
CDR3: CSVGGRVSNGYTF
DNA: TGCAGCGTTGGGGGCCGGGTATCAAATGGCTACACCTTC

V: TRBV6-6
D: NA
size: NA
J: TRBJ1-3
CDR3: CASRSRVPEGNTIYF
DNA: TGTGCCAGCAGATCCCGGGTCCCCGAAGGAAACACCATATATTTT

V: TRBV7-8
D: TRBD1
size: NA
J: TRBJ1-5
CDR3: CASSFGQGDSNQPQHF
DNA: TGTGCCAGCAGCTTCGGACAGGGCGATAGCAATCAGCCCCAGCATTTT

V: TRBV30
D: NA
size: NA
J: TRBJ1-5
CDR3: CAWSVSNSNQPQHF
DNA: TGTGCCTGGAGTGTAAGCAATAGCAATCAGCCCCAGCATTTT

V: TRBV27
D: TRBD1
size: NA
J: TRBJ1-6
CDR3: CASSSVGTGEGSPLHF
DNA: TGTGCCAGCAGTTCCGTCGGGACAGGGGAAGGTTCACCCCTCCACTTT

V: TRBV28
D: TRBD1
size: NA
J: TRBJ2-7
CDR3: CASEDRSISYEQYF
DNA: TGTGCCAGTGAGGACAGGTCAATCTCCTACGAGCAGTACTTC

V: TRBV9
D: NA
size: NA
J: TRBJ2-5
CDR3: CASSVGRGPSQTKTETQYF
DNA: TGTGCCAGCAGCGTAGGGAGGGGACCAAGTCAAACGAAAACAGAGACCCAGTACTTC

V: TRBV5-1
D: TRBD1
size: NA
J: TRBJ1-1
CDR3: CASSLQGKGLNTEAFF
DNA: TGCGCCAGCAGCCTACAGGGGAAGGGACTGAACACTGAAGCTTTCTTT

V: TRBV5-1
D: NA
size: NA
J: TRBJ2-1
CDR3: CASSLGGPSSYNEQFF
DNA: TGCGCCAGCAGCTTGGGAGGGCCGAGCTCCTACAATGAGCAGTTCTTC

V: TRBV7-8
D: TRBD1
size: NA
J: TRBJ1-2
CDR3: CASSPQGDYGYTF
DNA: TGTGCCAGCAGCCCGCAGGGGGACTATGGCTACACCTTC

V: TRBV7-3
D: NA
size: NA
J: TRBJ2-1
CDR3: CASSLGTDYNEQFF
DNA: TGTGCCAGCAGCTTAGGGACCGATTACAATGAGCAGTTCTTC

V: TRBV28
D: NA
size: NA
J: TRBJ2-7
CDR3: CASGVRGEQYF
DNA: TGTGCCAGCGGGGTTCGGGGCGAGCAGTACTTC

V: TRBV6-5
D: NA
size: NA
J: TRBJ2-7
CDR3: CASRGRGYEQYF
DNA: TGTGCCAGCAGAGGGAGAGGCTACGAGCAGTACTTC

V: TRBV6-5
D: NA
size: NA
J: TRBJ2-3
CDR3: CASRGAGSTDTQYF
DNA: TGTGCCAGCAGGGGGGCGGGAAGCACAGATACGCAGTATTTT

V: TRBV18
D: TRBD1
size: NA
J: TRBJ1-2
CDR3: CASSPLGQDLGGYTF
DNA: TGTGCCAGCTCACCATTGGGACAGGACCTCGGGGGCTACACCTTC

V: TRBV6-1
D: TRBD2
size: NA
J: TRBJ2-2
CDR3: CASSGGLAGGPRTGELFF
DNA: TGTGCCAGCAGTGGGGGACTAGCGGGAGGGCCGAGGACCGGGGAGCTGTTTTTT

V: TRBV7-3
D: NA
size: NA
J: TRBJ2-1
CDR3: CASSSDTVDEQFF
DNA: TGTGCCAGCAGCTCAGATACAGTGGATGAGCAGTTCTTC

V: TRBV5-4
D: NA
size: NA
J: TRBJ2-5
CDR3: CASSPWTAQETQYF
DNA: TGTGCCAGCAGCCCCTGGACAGCCCAAGAGACCCAGTACTTC

V: TRBV19
D: TRBD1
size: NA
J: TRBJ1-2
CDR3: CASSTGGFNYGYTF
DNA: TGTGCCAGTAGTACAGGGGGCTTCAACTATGGCTACACCTTC

V: TRBV28
D: NA
size: once
J: TRBJ1-4
CDR3: CASSPPGGPNEKLFF
DNA: TGTGCCAGCAGCCCCCCGGGAGGCCCTAATGAAAAACTGTTTTTT

V: TRBV2
D: TRBD1
size: NA
J: TRBJ1-1
CDR3: CASRQGSTEAFF
DNA: TGTGCCTCCAGACAGGGAAGCACTGAAGCTTTCTTT

V: TRBV18
D: TRBD2
size: NA
J: TRBJ2-7
CDR3: CASSPRGQGTSGTNEQYF
DNA: TGTGCCAGCTCACCACGGGGTCAAGGGACTAGCGGGACCAACGAGCAGTACTTC

V: TRBV4-3
D: NA
size: once
J: TRBJ1-1
CDR3: CASSQIKGRLFPMNTEAFF
DNA: TGCGCCAGCAGCCAGATCAAAGGCAGGCTATTCCCCATGAACACTGAAGCTTTCTTT

V: TRBV10-2
D: NA
size: NA
J: TRBJ2-7
CDR3: CASSGDRFHEQYF
DNA: TGCGCCAGCAGTGGAGACAGATTTCACGAGCAGTACTTC

V: TRBV5-1
D: NA
size: NA
J: TRBJ2-1
CDR3: CASSRLGVDEQFF
DNA: TGCGCCAGCAGCCGCTTAGGGGTCGATGAGCAGTTCTTC

V: TRBV30
D: TRBD2
size: NA
J: TRBJ2-4
CDR3: CAWSTSGSYIQYF
DNA: TGTGCCTGGAGTACTAGCGGGAGTTACATTCAGTACTTC

V: TRBV11-2
D: NA
size: NA
J: TRBJ2-7
CDR3: CASTIATGPPYEQYF
DNA: TGTGCCAGCACCATAGCCACCGGCCCCCCCTACGAGCAGTACTTC

V: TRBV11-1
D: TRBD1
size: NA
J: TRBJ1-1
CDR3: CASSRTTRTGGTEAFF
DNA: TGTGCCAGCAGCCGCACTACTCGGACAGGGGGGACTGAAGCTTTCTTT

V: TRBV7-2
D: NA
size: NA
J: TRBJ1-4
CDR3: CASSQRRRGSEKLFF
DNA: TGTGCCAGCAGCCAACGACGCAGGGGAAGTGAAAAACTGTTTTTT

V: TRBV6-6
D: TRBD1
size: NA
J: TRBJ1-6
CDR3: CASSYEGTGTSPLHF
DNA: TGTGCCAGCAGTTACGAAGGGACAGGGACTTCACCCCTCCACTTT

V: TRBV28
D: NA
size: NA
J: TRBJ1-1
CDR3: CASSLSGLATEAFF
DNA: TGTGCCAGCAGTTTATCCGGGTTGGCCACTGAAGCTTTCTTT

V: TRBV6-4
D: NA
size: NA
J: TRBJ2-3
CDR3: CASSLTGAADTQYF
DNA: TGTGCCAGCAGTCTCACGGGAGCCGCAGATACGCAGTATTTT

V: TRBV18
D: NA
size: NA
J: TRBJ1-4
CDR3: CASSPQGNEKLFF
DNA: TGTGCCAGCTCACCACAGGGTAATGAAAAACTGTTTTTT

V: TRBV28
D: NA
size: NA
J: TRBJ1-1
CDR3: CASSLRGTGNTEAFF
DNA: TGTGCCAGCAGTTTAAGGGGAACGGGGAACACTGAAGCTTTCTTT

V: TRBV5-1
D: TRBD1
size: NA
J: TRBJ1-4
CDR3: CASSLVSTPGQGAANEKLFF
DNA: TGCGCCAGCAGCTTGGTATCGACCCCGGGACAGGGGGCGGCTAATGAAAAACTGTTTTTT

V: TRBV5-1
D: TRBD2
size: NA
J: TRBJ2-1
CDR3: CASSSSGTSGGYNEQFF
DNA: TGCGCCAGCAGCTCATCGGGAACTAGCGGGGGCTACAATGAGCAGTTCTTC

V: TRBV28
D: NA
size: NA
J: TRBJ2-6
CDR3: CASSFPLPGANVLTF
DNA: TGTGCCAGCAGTTTCCCCCTCCCTGGGGCCAACGTCCTGACTTTC

V: TRBV4-1
D: TRBD1
size: NA
J: TRBJ2-1
CDR3: CASSQTSTGTGDNEQFF
DNA: TGCGCCAGCAGCCAAACATCCACCGGGACAGGGGACAATGAGCAGTTCTTC

V: TRBV28
D: TRBD1
size: NA
J: TRBJ2-5
CDR3: CASSPRTGRGETQYF
DNA: TGTGCCAGCAGTCCCAGGACAGGGCGAGGGGAGACCCAGTACTTC

V: TRBV6-1
D: NA
size: NA
J: TRBJ2-3
CDR3: CASITGTDGTQYF
DNA: TGTGCCAGCATTACCGGGACCGACGGTACGCAGTATTTT